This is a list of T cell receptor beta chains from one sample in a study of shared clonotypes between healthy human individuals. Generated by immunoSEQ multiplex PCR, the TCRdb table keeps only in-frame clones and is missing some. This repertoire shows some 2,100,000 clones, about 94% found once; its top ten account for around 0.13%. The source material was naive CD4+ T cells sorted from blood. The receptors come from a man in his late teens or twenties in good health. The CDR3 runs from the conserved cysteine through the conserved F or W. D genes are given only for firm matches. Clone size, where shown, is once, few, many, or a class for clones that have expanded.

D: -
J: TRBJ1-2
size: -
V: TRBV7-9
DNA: TGTGCCAGCACAGGGGCTAAGACTAACTATGGCTACACCTTC
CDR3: CASTGAKTNYGYTF

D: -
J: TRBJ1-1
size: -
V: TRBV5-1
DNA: TGCGCCAGCAACCTGGGGGTTTCCGGGAATACTGAAGCTTTCTTT
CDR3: CASNLGVSGNTEAFF

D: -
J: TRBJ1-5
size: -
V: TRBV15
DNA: TGTGCCACCAGCAGAGACTACAGGGAAAATCAGCCCCAGCATTTT
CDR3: CATSRDYRENQPQHF

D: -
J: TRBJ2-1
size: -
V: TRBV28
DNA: TGTGCCAGCAGTCTCACAGGTAACTACAATGAGCAGTTCTTC
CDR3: CASSLTGNYNEQFF

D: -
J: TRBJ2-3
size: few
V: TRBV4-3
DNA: TGCGCCAGCAGCCAAGTTCTGACAGATACGCAGTATTTT
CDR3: CASSQVLTDTQYF

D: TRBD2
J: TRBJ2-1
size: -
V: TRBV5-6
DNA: TGTGCCAGCAGCTTGGGCGGGGGGCCCTACAATGAGCAGTTCTTC
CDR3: CASSLGGGPYNEQFF

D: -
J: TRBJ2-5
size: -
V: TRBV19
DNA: TGTGCCAGTAGAGGCAGATCACAAGAGACCCAGTACTTC
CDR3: CASRGRSQETQYF

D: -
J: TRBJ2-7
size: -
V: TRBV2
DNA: TGTGCCAGCTTAAAAGCAGGAGCCTTGTACGAGCAGTACTTC
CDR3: CASLKAGALYEQYF

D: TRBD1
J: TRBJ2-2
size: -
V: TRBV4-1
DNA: TGCGCCAGCAGCCTCACCGGGACAGGGGTGGCCGGGGAGCTGTTTTTT
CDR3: CASSLTGTGVAGELFF

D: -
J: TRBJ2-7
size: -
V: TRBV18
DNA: TGTGCCAGCTCACCAACCTTGGACCCGATCGAGCAGTACTTC
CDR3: CASSPTLDPIEQYF

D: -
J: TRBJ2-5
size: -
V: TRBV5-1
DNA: TGCGCCAGCAGCTTGATGCGGATCCAAGAGACCCAGTACTTC
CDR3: CASSLMRIQETQYF

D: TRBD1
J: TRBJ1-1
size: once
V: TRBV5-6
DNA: TGTGCCAGCAGCCCGGGACAGGGGCAGCTGAACACTGAAGCTTTCTTT
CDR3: CASSPGQGQLNTEAFF

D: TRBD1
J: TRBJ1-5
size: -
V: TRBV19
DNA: TGTGCCAGTAGTACCGTTACAGGGGATCAGCCCCAGCATTTT
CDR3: CASSTVTGDQPQHF

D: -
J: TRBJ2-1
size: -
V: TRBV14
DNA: TGTGCCAGCAGCCAAGAGGTCGGGGTGGCCTACAATGAGCAGTTCTTC
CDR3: CASSQEVGVAYNEQFF

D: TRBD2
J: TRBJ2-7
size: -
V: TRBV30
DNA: TGTGCCTGGAGTTCAGGGACTAGCGCGGTCACCTACGGGCAGTACTTC
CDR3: CAWSSGTSAVTYGQYF

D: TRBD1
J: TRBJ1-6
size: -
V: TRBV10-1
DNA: TGCGCCAGCAAGGGACAGGGGGATTCACCCCTCCACTTT
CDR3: CASKGQGDSPLHF

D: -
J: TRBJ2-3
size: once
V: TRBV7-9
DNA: TGTGCCAGCAGTCCCCAATCAGATACGCAGTATTTT
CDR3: CASSPQSDTQYF

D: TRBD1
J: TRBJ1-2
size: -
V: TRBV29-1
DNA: TGCAGCGTTGGGGGACAGGTTAATGGCTACACCTTC
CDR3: CSVGGQVNGYTF

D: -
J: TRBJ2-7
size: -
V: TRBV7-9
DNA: TGTGCCAGCGTCCGAGGGGAGTCCTACGAGCAGTACTTC
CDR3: CASVRGESYEQYF

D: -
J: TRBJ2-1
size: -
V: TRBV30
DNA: TGTGCCTGGAGTCTCTTTTACGAGCAGTTCTTC
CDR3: CAWSLFYEQFF